These 6 T cell receptor beta chains were sequenced from one sample in a study of cytomegalovirus exposure and HLA in healthy donors. Primers for the PCR totalled 60 Vbeta and 13 Jbeta. Data came from immunoSEQ multiplex PCR; TCRdb stores just in-frame clones and leaves some out. The repertoire holds about 78,000 clones, with around 60% as singletons. The sequencing input was PBMCs. The receptors originated from a young man in good health and CMV-seropositive.

In this sample, this clone turned up a few times. This sequence joins TRBV2 and TRBJ2-3; 9 nucleotides match TRBD2. V lost 2 bases, J lost 0 bases, and 6 bases stayed unmatched. Germline V gives CDR1 SNHLY, CDR2 FYNNEI. The CDR3 length is 17 residues. Here the CDR3 DNA reads TGTGCCAGCAGTGAATGGACTAGCGCCACTAGCACAGATACGCAGTATTTT. Amino acids: CASSEWTSATSTDTQYF.

As DNA, the CDR3 is TGTGCCAGCAGCTTGCCCGGGAGTAATGAAAAACTGTTTTTT. It encodes CASSLPGSNEKLFF. V gene TRBV5-6 combines with J gene TRBJ1-4; D uncertain. The CDR3 contains 14 residues. Germline-derived CDR1 and CDR2 are SGHDT and YYEEEE. V lost 1 base and J 4 bases, leaving 8 bases between the germline ends.

The chain uses TRBV6-4 and TRBJ1-1; D ambiguous. The CDR3 is made up of 13 amino acids. Germline V gives CDR1 MRHNA, CDR2 SNTAGT. Deletions cut 6 bases from V and 1 base from J, with 9 bases between. CDR3 in DNA: TGTGCCAGCAGGGAGGCAGCGAACACTGAAGCTTTCTTT. Its protein is CASREAANTEAFF.

CDR3 nucleotide sequence: TGTGCCAGCAGTTTAGGCAGATCCTCCGGCTACACCTTC. This gives the protein CASSLGRSSGYTF. The V call is TRBV28, the J call TRBJ1-2; D is unresolved. Trimming took off 2 bases at V and 8 bases at J, with 12 bases between the two ends. Germline CDR1 and CDR2: MDHEN and SYDVKM. The CDR3 consists of 13 residues.

The J gene is TRBJ2-7, the V gene TRBV30, with 13 bases matching TRBD2. V shed 2 bases and J 7 bases; nucleotides not matched to a gene: 11. Looked up from germline, CDR1 is GTSNPN and CDR2 is SVGIG (reference sequence). This CDR3 region has 16 residues. In DNA, the CDR3 is TGTGCCTGGAGTCCGGGACTAGCGGGGTGGAGGGATGAGCAGTACTTC. It translates to CAWSPGLAGWRDEQYF.

V usage is TRBV6-4 and J usage is TRBJ2-1, with D unresolved. This CDR3 has 16 amino acids. Germline-derived CDR1 and CDR2 are MRHNA and SNTAGT. Trimming stripped 5 bases from V and 4 bases from J, with 18 bases between. The chain's CDR3 is CASSPTFDTFYNEQFF. The CDR3 nucleotides read TGTGCCAGCAGTCCGACATTTGATACGTTTTACAATGAGCAGTTCTTC.